These 3 T cell receptor beta chains were all obtained from the same sample, sequenced in a study of cytomegalovirus exposure and HLA in healthy donors. Primers: 60 Vbeta forward and 13 Jbeta reverse. Produced via immunoSEQ multiplex PCR; TCRdb's table is partial and in-frame only. The sample has 150,000 to 200,000 clones, roughly 80% seen once. The sample taken for sequencing was PBMCs. These receptors were obtained from a girl aged 2 to 10 in good health and CMV-seropositive.

The genes are TRBV28 and TRBJ2-2, with D perhaps TRBD1 (5 bases). V lost 2 bases and J 3 bases, leaving 13 bases between the germline ends. Germline values: CDR1 MDHEN, CDR2 SYDVKM. This CDR3 is built from 16 residues. Written as DNA, the CDR3 is TGTGCCAGCAGTTTACCCCAGGGTCTGGACACCGGGGAGCTGTTTTTT. Translation: CASSLPQGLDTGELFF.

J is TRBJ2-5 and V is TRBV18; no definite D call. Per the germline V gene, CDR1 is KGHSH and CDR2 is LQKENI. Trimming stripped 6 bases from V and 2 bases from J, with 10 bases between. There are 13 residues in the CDR3. For the CDR3, the DNA is TGTGCCAGCTCGAGGAGCGAACAAGAGACCCAGTACTTC. This translates into CASSRSEQETQYF.

J is TRBJ1-6 and V is TRBV5-6; perhaps TRBD1 as D (5 bases). Trimming cost V 4 bases and J 8 bases, with 10 bases left between them. The length of the CDR3 is 13 residues. Germline V CDR1 and CDR2: SGHDT, YYEEEE. CDR3 DNA: TGTGCCAGCAGCCAGTTCAGGGATTCACCCCTCCACTTT. Translation gives CASSQFRDSPLHF.